The 20 T cell receptor beta chains below all came from one sample that was sequenced in a study of blood T cells in healthy people across ages. A J-beta primer mix and a sample-barcoded 5' primer were used in a second PCR of about 7 to 12 cycles. From the 5' RACE reads, TCRdb called clonotypes with MiXCR, one entry per CDR3 protein. Of under 950,000 distinct CDR3 sequences listed, 22% are singletons. Sequenced material: blood. The source is a man between 70 and 80 years old in good health.

The rearrangement links TRBV7-2 to TRBJ2-6; D gene unclear. Germline V gene lookup returns CDR1 SGHTA and CDR2 FQGNSA. The CDR3 extends over 15 amino acids. Trimming took 3 bases from V and 2 from J, leaving 8 bases between them. The CDR3 bases are TGTGCCAGCAGCTTTAAAACAGCTGGGGCCAACGTCCTGACTTTC. This gives the protein CASSFKTAGANVLTF.

V is TRBV7-9 and J is TRBJ2-1, with unresolved D. CDR3 length: 13 amino acids. V was trimmed by 5 bases and J by 6 bases, leaving 11 bases between them. The germline CDR1 and CDR2 sequences are SEHNR and FQNEAQ (reference sequence). In nucleotides, the CDR3 is TGTGCCAGCAGCCCGACTCCGCTCAATGAGCAGTTCTTC. This translates into CASSPTPLNEQFF.

The chain couples TRBV5-1 to TRBJ2-5, with D perhaps matching TRBD2 (6 bases). The DNA matches TRBJ2-1 better at its end, which makes the J call doubtful. The CDR3 length is 17 residues. CDR1 SGHRS and CDR2 YFSETQ come from the germline V gene. CDR3 nucleotide sequence: TGCGCCAGCAGCCCCCGACTAGTGGGAACTCTATACAATGAGCAGTTCTTC. Protein: CASSPRLVGTLYNEQFF.

The chain is built from TRBV6-6 and TRBJ1-1; D gene ambiguous. The CDR3 sequence is 13 residues long. V shed 3 bases and J shed 2 bases, with 7 bases lying between them. Germline-derived CDR1 and CDR2 are MNHNY and SVGAGI (reference sequence). The CDR3 DNA is TGTGCCAGCAGTTATTATGGCAACACTGAAGCTTTCTTT. It specifies CASSYYGNTEAFF.

The V and J genes are TRBV12-3 or TRBV12-4 and TRBJ2-5; D gene ambiguous. The CDR3 totals 12 residues. The V end lost 0 bases, the J end lost 12 bases, and 11 bases lay between the germline ends. The CDR3 here is CASSLAPQKKYF. In nucleotides, the CDR3 is TGTGCCAGCAGTTTAGCGCCCCAGAAGAAGTACTTC.

This chain connects TRBV6-5 to TRBJ2-1, with TRBD1 matching over 7 bases. Trimming cost V 0 bases and J 6 bases; bases outside gene matches: 8. In germline, CDR1 is MNHEY, CDR2 SVGAGI. The CDR3 length is 16 residues. The CDR3 protein is CASSYSATGSPNEQFF. The CDR3 DNA is TGTGCCAGCAGTTACTCGGCGACAGGGAGTCCCAATGAGCAGTTCTTC.

The gene calls are TRBV10-2 and TRBJ2-7, with D perhaps being TRBD1 or TRBD2 (5 bases each). The CDR3 loop spans 14 amino acids. With 1 base removed from V and 5 bases from J, the gap between germline ends came to 12 bases. CDR1 WSHSY and CDR2 SAAADI come from the germline V gene. DNA for the CDR3: TGCGCCAGCAGTGAGTTCCGGGGCCCCAACGAGCAGTACTTC. It yields the protein CASSEFRGPNEQYF.

This clonotype has just one count. The chain joins TRBV5-1 to TRBJ2-3, with D possibly matching TRBD1 (5 bases). V lost 3 bases and J lost 3, with 17 bases in between. Germline values: CDR1 SGHRS, CDR2 YFSETQ. CDR3 length equals 16 residues. CDR3 protein: CASSSAGQGRTDTQYF. The CDR3 DNA sequence: TGCGCCAGCAGCTCGGCCGGCCAGGGTAGGACAGATACGCAGTATTTT. Combining the CDR3 with reference TRBV5-1 and TRBJ2-3 gives the whole variable domain KAGVTQTPRYLIKTRGQQVTLSCSPISGHRSVSWYQQTPGQGLQFLFEYFSETQRNKGNFPGRFSGRQFSNSRSEMNVSTLELGDSALYLCASSSAGQGRTDTQYFGPGTRLTVL.

This clonotype was counted only a few times. The V and J genes are TRBV4-1 and TRBJ2-5; 8 bases match TRBD2. Trimming at V came to 6 bases and at J to 2 bases, leaving 11 bases not matched to a gene. Germline CDR1 reads MGHRA; CDR2 reads YSYEKL. CDR3 length: 16 residues. The DNA for the CDR3 is TGCGCCAGCAGTCCTAATGGACTAGCAGCTCAAGAGACCCAGTACTTC. This codes for CASSPNGLAAQETQYF.

This clonotype was seen at least ten times. The chain joins TRBV12-3 or TRBV12-4 to TRBJ2-7; TRBD2 matches at 8 bases. The CDR3 is made up of 15 amino acids. CDR3 DNA sequence: TGTGCCAGCAGTCTAGCTACTAGCGGATACTACGAGCAGTACGTC. It encodes CASSLATSGYYEQYV.

In its sample, this clonotype was seen a few times. The J gene is TRBJ1-2, the V gene TRBV15, with TRBD1 as a possible D gene (6 bases). V was shortened by 0 bases and J by 0 bases, with 20 bases between the two germline ends. The CDR3 is 19 amino acids. Germline CDR1 LNHNV, CDR2 YYDKDF (reference sequence). The CDR3 DNA follows: TGTGCCACCAGCAGAGATCGGGGGGGGCTCTCTAAAGCTAACTATGGCTACACCTTC. Its translation: CATSRDRGGLSKANYGYTF.

This clonotype has more than one count but fewer than ten. The chain links TRBV12-3 or TRBV12-4 to TRBJ2-1, with D uncertain. This CDR3 is 13 amino acids long. With 5 bases removed from V and 6 bases from J, the gap between germline ends came to 11 bases. The CDR3 DNA is TGTGCCAGCAGTCGTCTAGGGATCAATGAGCAGTTCTTC. As protein: CASSRLGINEQFF.

This clonotype was seen just once. At one end, the junction sequence differs from germline, possibly due to a read error. J is TRBJ2-1 and V is TRBV7-8; tentatively, D is TRBD2 (7 bases). This CDR3 spans 15 amino acids. Germline V CDR1 and CDR2: SGHVS, FQNEAQ. The CDR3 nucleotides are TGTGCCAGCAGCTTAGCGGGGGGGCATGGCAATGAGCAGCTCTTC. This codes for CASSLAGGHGNEQLF.

The V gene is TRBV20-1, the J gene TRBJ2-7; 8 nucleotides match TRBD2. The J call may be faulty, since TRBJ2-5 better matches the DNA end. The CDR3 consists of 14 residues. Germline assignment: CDR1 DFQATT and CDR2 SNEGSKA (reference sequence). CDR3 nucleotide sequence: TGCAGTGCTGTCCCGGGACTAGGTGGGGAGACCCAGTACTTC. It yields the protein CSAVPGLGGETQYF.

In its sample, this clonotype was seen a few times. The V and J genes are TRBV7-2 and TRBJ2-2, with 8 bases matching TRBD2. This CDR3 comprises 15 residues. CDR1 is SGHTA, CDR2 FQGNSA, per germline. The V and J ends lost 6 bases and 1 base, in that order; junction bases with no gene match: 4. DNA for the CDR3: TGTGCCAGCAGGGAAGCGGGGGTGAACACCGGGGAGCTGTTTTTT. This encodes CASREAGVNTGELFF.

In its sample, this clonotype was seen a few times. The chain joins TRBV29-1 to TRBJ1-2; a weak D match, TRBD1 (5 bases). Germline values: CDR1 SQVTM, CDR2 ANQGSEA. V was trimmed by 3 bases and J by 6 bases, leaving 17 bases between them. CDR3 length: 14 residues. This CDR3 reads CSVETDRSFHGYTF. The CDR3 DNA follows: TGCAGCGTTGAGACAGATCGATCCTTCCATGGCTACACCTTC.

This clonotype was seen more than once but under ten times. This chain connects TRBV20-1 to TRBJ2-3; 7 bases fit TRBD2. CDR3 length: 14 residues. Per germline, CDR1 DFQATT and CDR2 SNEGSKA (reference sequence). Trimming removed 2 bases from V and 1 base from J; junction bases left unmatched: 3. The CDR3 region is CSARPSGRTDTQYF. In DNA form, the CDR3 reads TGCAGTGCTAGACCTAGCGGACGCACAGATACGCAGTATTTT.

Comment on this clonotype: One end of the junction varies from germline; a read error may be responsible. The genes are TRBV6-6 and TRBJ2-5; perhaps TRBD1 as D (5 bases). The CDR3 is made up of 12 amino acids. From germline, CDR1 is MNHNY and CDR2 SVGAGI (reference sequence). CDR3 amino acids: CASSLVGRVWFF. The DNA for the CDR3 is TGTGCCAGCAGTTTGGTCGGCAGGGTTTGGTTCTTC.

Concerning this clonotype itself: A much larger clone differs by one base, so this may be a read error. The V call is TRBV7-9, the J call TRBJ2-5, with 11 positions matching TRBD2. Germline V gene sequence: CDR1 SEHNR, CDR2 FQNEAQ (reference sequence). This CDR3 has 15 amino acids. CDR3 nucleotide sequence: TGTGCCAGCAGCCCGGGGACTAGCGGACAAGAGACCCGGTACTTC. Its protein product is CASSPGTSGQETRYF. The full variable domain, completed using reference TRBV7-9 and TRBJ2-5, is DTGVSQNPRHKITKRGQNVTFRCDPISEHNRLYWYRQTLGQGPEFLTYFQNEAQLEKSRLLSDRFSAERPKGSFSTLEIQRTEQGDSAMYLCASSPGTSGQETRYFGPGTRLLVL.

V usage is TRBV7-9 and J usage is TRBJ2-5; unclear D gene. CDR1 is SEHNR, CDR2 FQNEAQ, per germline (reference sequence). Trimming took off 1 base at V and 0 bases at J, with 18 bases between the two ends. This CDR3 is built from 18 residues. This CDR3 is CASSLGYTANLYQETQYF. CDR3 nucleotide sequence: TGTGCCAGCAGCTTAGGTTACACGGCGAACCTGTACCAAGAGACCCAGTACTTC. The complete variable domain, with remaining parts taken from reference TRBV7-9 and TRBJ2-5, reads DTGVSQNPRHKITKRGQNVTFRCDPISEHNRLYWYRQTLGQGPEFLTYFQNEAQLEKSRLLSDRFSAERPKGSFSTLEIQRTEQGDSAMYLCASSLGYTANLYQETQYFGPGTRLLVL.